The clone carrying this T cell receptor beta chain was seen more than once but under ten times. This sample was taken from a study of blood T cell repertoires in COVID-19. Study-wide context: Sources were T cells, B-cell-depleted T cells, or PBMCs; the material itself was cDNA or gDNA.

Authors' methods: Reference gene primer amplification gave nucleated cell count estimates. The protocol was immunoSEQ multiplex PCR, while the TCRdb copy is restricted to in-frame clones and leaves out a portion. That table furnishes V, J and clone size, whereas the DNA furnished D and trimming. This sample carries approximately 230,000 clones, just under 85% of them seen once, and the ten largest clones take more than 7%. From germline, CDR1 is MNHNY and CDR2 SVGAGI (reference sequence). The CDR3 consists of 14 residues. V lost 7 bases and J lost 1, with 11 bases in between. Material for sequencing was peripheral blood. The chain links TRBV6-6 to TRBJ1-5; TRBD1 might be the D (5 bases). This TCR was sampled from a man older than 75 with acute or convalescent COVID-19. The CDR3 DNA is TGTGCCAGCACCCCCAGGGCAAGCAATCAGCCCCAGCATTTT. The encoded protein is CASTPRASNQPQHF.